This passage covers 28 T cell receptor beta chains from one sample sequenced in a study of cytomegalovirus exposure and HLA in healthy donors. Researchers ran the PCR with 60 Vbeta and 13 Jbeta primers. The repertoire was sequenced with immunoSEQ multiplex PCR; TCRdb's copy has only in-frame clones and lacks some. The data hold under 250,000 clones, with about four fifths observed a single time. Material for sequencing was PBMCs. The source is a man aged 35 to 55 in good health and CMV-seropositive.

This clone has only one observation. The sample contains more than one DNA sequence encoding this CDR3. This chain uses TRBV11-2 with TRBJ2-1, with D hard to call. The V end was cut by 5 bases, the J end by 4 bases, with 3 bases between. The CDR3 runs 11 residues. Germline V lookup: CDR1 SGHAT, CDR2 FQNNGV. The CDR3 bases are TGTGCCAGCAGCCGTTACAATGAGCAGTTCTTC. It yields the protein CASSRYNEQFF.

This clone was counted only a few times. The J gene is TRBJ1-1, the V gene TRBV5-6, with D unresolved. V was cut by 3 bases and J by 5 bases, with 11 bases left in between. This CDR3 spans 13 amino acids. Germline CDR1 SGHDT, CDR2 YYEEEE. Here the CDR3 reads CASSYLTVTEAFF. The CDR3 DNA reads as TGTGCCAGCAGCTACTTGACTGTGACTGAAGCTTTCTTT. The complete variable domain, with remaining parts taken from reference TRBV5-6 and TRBJ1-1, reads DAGVTQSPTHLIKTRGQQVTLRCSPKSGHDTVSWYQQALGQGPQFIFQYYEEEERQRGNFPDRFSGHQFPNYSSELNVNALLLGDSALYLCASSYLTVTEAFFGQGTRLTVV.

This clone appeared a single time. The chain recombines TRBV5-1 with TRBJ2-7; 14 positions match TRBD2. The CDR3 consists of 16 residues. V lost 4 bases, J lost 5 bases, and 8 bases stayed unmatched. Germline CDR1 reads SGHRS; CDR2 reads YFSETQ. The CDR3 here is CASSPRLAGGRDEQYF. The CDR3 nucleotides read TGCGCCAGCAGCCCAAGACTAGCGGGAGGGCGGGACGAGCAGTACTTC.

This chain links TRBV7-8 with TRBJ1-5; 8 bases match TRBD1. The V gene end was trimmed by 5 bases and the J gene end by 2 bases; junction bases not matched to a gene: 8. Germline V gene lookup returns CDR1 SGHVS and CDR2 FQNEAQ. The CDR3 sequence is 16 residues long. The DNA of the CDR3 is TGTGCCAGCAGCGAGGACAGGGTTAAGGGCAATCAGCCCCAGCATTTT. Protein product: CASSEDRVKGNQPQHF.

The chain has TRBV6-5 and TRBJ2-7; 7 positions agree with TRBD1. V trimming: 4 bases; J trimming: 2 bases; junction bases outside the gene matches: 5. This CDR3 has 14 residues. Germline V lookup: CDR1 MNHEY, CDR2 SVGAGI. Written as DNA, the CDR3 is TGTGCCAGCAGTTGGTCAACAGGGGCCTACGAGCAGTACGTC. This gives the protein CASSWSTGAYEQYV.

This clone was detected a few times. The chain combines TRBV30 with TRBJ2-7; perhaps TRBD1 as D (6 bases). CDR1 is GTSNPN and CDR2 is SVGIG in the germline V gene (reference sequence). The V and J ends lost 6 bases and 5 bases respectively, with 20 bases between them. The CDR3 contains 14 residues. The CDR3 protein is CACTKQGIRNEQYF. The CDR3 DNA sequence: TGTGCCTGTACAAAACAGGGTATAAGGAACGAGCAGTACTTC.

There are a few counts of this clone. This rearrangement joins TRBV5-4 to TRBJ2-1, with 10 bases identical to TRBD2. J lost 6 bases, V lost 2 bases, and 2 bases had no gene match. The germline CDR1 and CDR2 sequences are SGHNT and YYREEE (reference sequence). This CDR3 contains 14 residues. Here the CDR3 reads CASSFWTSGNEQFF. The CDR3 DNA is TGTGCCAGCAGCTTTTGGACTAGCGGCAATGAGCAGTTCTTC.

Turning to this clone: Compared with germline, one end of the junction differs, possibly owing to a read error. V gene TRBV9 combines with J gene TRBJ2-2, with D perhaps matching TRBD2 (5 bases). The CDR3 sequence is 14 residues long. Germline-derived CDR1 and CDR2 are SGDLS and YYNGEE. CDR3 region: CAGSVEGSTGELFF. In nucleotides, the CDR3 is TGTGCCGGCAGCGTAGAAGGGAGCACCGGGGAGCTGTTTTTT.

J is TRBJ2-2 and V is TRBV2, with a tentative D call TRBD1 (5 bases). The CDR3 length is 13 residues. CDR1 is SNHLY and CDR2 is FYNNEI in the germline V gene. Trimming pared 10 bases from V and 4 bases from J, leaving 13 bases between. This chain's CDR3 is CATQGIGTGELFF. CDR3 bases: TGTGCCACCCAGGGTATAGGCACCGGGGAGCTGTTTTTT.

Notes on this clone: The sample holds other DNA sequences that translate to the same CDR3. The V gene is TRBV11-2, the J gene TRBJ1-1, with D possibly TRBD1 on 5 matching bases. CDR1 SGHAT and CDR2 FQNNGV come from the germline V gene. This CDR3 is built from 13 residues. V lost 2 bases and J 2 bases, leaving 6 bases between the germline ends. DNA of the CDR3: TGTGCCAGCAGCTTACAGGGAAACACTGAAGCTTTCTTT. The encoded protein is CASSLQGNTEAFF.

This chain connects TRBV30 to TRBJ2-5; 11 nucleotides match TRBD2. CDR1 is GTSNPN and CDR2 is SVGIG in the germline V gene (reference sequence). This CDR3 spans 16 amino acids. Trimming at V came to 4 bases and at J to 4 bases, leaving 11 bases not matched to a gene. CDR3 bases: TGTGCCTGGACTCCTATAGCGGGAGGGTCGGCAGAGACCCAGTACTTC. This codes for CAWTPIAGGSAETQYF.

Only one count was recorded for this clone. CDR3 amino acids: CASSLETGIDEQYV. The CDR3 DNA reads TGTGCCAGCAGCTTAGAGACAGGGATCGACGAGCAGTACGTC. The rearrangement links TRBV11-2 to TRBJ2-7, with 7 bases lining up with TRBD1. J gave up 5 bases and V 0 bases, and 4 bases lay outside the gene matches. The germline V gene has CDR1 SGHAT and CDR2 FQNNGV. This CDR3 has 14 residues.

This chain links TRBV7-3 with TRBJ2-5; TRBD2 is a possible D gene (6 bases). This CDR3 comprises 15 residues. V dropped 4 bases and J dropped 5 bases, with 17 bases sitting between them. Germline CDR1 SGHTA, CDR2 FQGTGA. This chain's CDR3 is CASSSTGLRGETQYF. The CDR3 DNA follows: TGTGCCAGCAGCTCCACGGGGCTCCGGGGGGAGACCCAGTACTTC. The full variable domain, rest sourced from reference TRBV7-3 and TRBJ2-5, is GAGVSQTPSNKVTEKGKYVELRCDPISGHTALYWYRQSLGQGPEFLIYFQGTGAADDSGLPNDRFFAVRPEGSVSTLKIQRTERGDSAVYLCASSSTGLRGETQYFGPGTRLLVL.

The genes are TRBV4-1 and TRBJ2-5; D not certain. Trimming stripped 3 bases from V and 8 bases from J, with 10 bases between. CDR1 MGHRA and CDR2 YSYEKL come from the germline V gene. CDR3 length equals 12 residues. CDR3 sequence: CASSQALNTQYF. In DNA form, the CDR3 reads TGCGCCAGCAGCCAGGCTCTCAATACCCAGTACTTC.

The rearrangement uses TRBV5-1 and TRBJ2-2, with TRBD2 matching 8 bases. Germline V CDR1 and CDR2: SGHRS, YFSETQ. The CDR3 length is 15 residues. With 3 bases clipped from V and 1 base from J, the junction kept 2 bases outside the gene matches. CDR3 amino acids: CASSSAGGNTGELFF. The DNA for the CDR3 is TGCGCCAGCAGCTCTGCGGGAGGGAACACCGGGGAGCTGTTTTTT.

This clone has a single count. The CDR3, as DNA: TGTGCCAGCAGCTACGGGACTAGCGGCTACGAGCAGTACTTC. It codes for CASSYGTSGYEQYF. The chain has TRBV5-4 and TRBJ2-7, with 11 positions matching TRBD2. V lost 3 bases and J lost 3; bases outside the gene matches: 2. This CDR3 contains 14 residues. Germline values: CDR1 SGHNT, CDR2 YYREEE (reference sequence).

The rearrangement links TRBV25-1 to TRBJ2-6; 8 nucleotides line up with TRBD1. This CDR3 comprises 17 residues. Germline V gene lookup returns CDR1 MGHDK and CDR2 SYGVNS. The junction had 7 bases not matched to a gene; V was cut back by 4 bases and J by 2 bases. Here the CDR3 reads CASSATGGGTGANVLTF. In nucleotides, the CDR3 is TGTGCCAGCAGTGCAACAGGGGGTGGGACTGGGGCCAACGTCCTGACTTTC. Together with reference TRBV25-1 and TRBJ2-6, the CDR3 gives the full variable domain: EADIYQTPRYLVIGTGKKITLECSQTMGHDKMYWYQQDPGMELHLIHYSYGVNSTEKGDLSSESTVSRIRTEHFPLTLESARPSHTSQYLCASSATGGGTGANVLTFGAGSRLTVL.

The rearrangement links TRBV4-1 to TRBJ2-7; D call uncertain. CDR1 MGHRA and CDR2 YSYEKL come from the germline V gene. V shed 1 base and J shed 4 bases, with 5 bases lying between them. This CDR3 spans 12 amino acids. CDR3 loop: CASSQGEYEQYF. The CDR3 bases are TGCGCCAGCAGCCAAGGAGAGTACGAGCAGTACTTC.

The chain carries TRBV5-6 and TRBJ1-1; 7 nucleotides align to TRBD1. Per the germline V gene, CDR1 is SGHDT and CDR2 is YYEEEE. With V trimmed by 1 base and J by 0 bases, 3 bases remained unmatched. This CDR3 is built from 15 residues. The CDR3 here is CASSLSGQVNTEAFF. CDR3 DNA sequence: TGTGCCAGCAGCTTGAGTGGACAGGTGAACACTGAAGCTTTCTTT.

The V call is TRBV7-3, the J call TRBJ2-1; 12 bases map to TRBD2. V shed 5 bases and J 2 bases; nucleotides not matched to a gene: 4. Looked up from germline, CDR1 is SGHTA and CDR2 is FQGTGA. CDR3 length: 16 residues. The CDR3 spells CASSPGTSGPYNEQFF. The CDR3 DNA follows: TGTGCCAGCAGCCCCGGGACTAGCGGGCCCTACAATGAGCAGTTCTTC.

This clone was observed a handful of times. The rearrangement joins TRBV4-1 to TRBJ2-1, with TRBD1 as a possible D gene (6 bases). The V end lost 4 bases, the J end lost 0 bases, and 10 bases lay between the germline ends. This CDR3 is built from 15 residues. Germline CDR1 is MGHRA and CDR2 is YSYEKL. The CDR3 region is CASSLDRSSYNEQFF. CDR3 sequence (DNA): TGCGCCAGCAGCCTCGACAGGAGCTCCTACAATGAGCAGTTCTTC.

J is TRBJ2-1 and V is TRBV6-5; D is perhaps TRBD2 (5 bases). This CDR3 spans 15 amino acids. The germline gives CDR1 MNHEY, CDR2 SVGAGI. V was trimmed by 6 bases and J by 3 bases, leaving 15 bases between them. This CDR3 reads CASRHGVPLYNEQFF. DNA of the CDR3: TGTGCCAGCAGGCACGGGGTGCCCCTCTACAATGAGCAGTTCTTC.

J is TRBJ2-1 and V is TRBV4-1; D unclear. This CDR3 is 16 amino acids long. Germline CDR1 and CDR2: MGHRA and YSYEKL. Trimming stripped 0 bases from V and 1 base from J, with 10 bases between. The CDR3 nucleotides read TGCGCCAGCAGCCAAGATGCTGGCGGTTCCTACAATGAGCAGTTCTTC. Its translation: CASSQDAGGSYNEQFF.

In this sample, this clone turned up a few times. The V and J genes are TRBV2 and TRBJ1-1; D not certain. This CDR3 has 17 amino acids. Trimming pared 0 bases from V and 0 bases from J, leaving 14 bases between. Germline values: CDR1 SNHLY, CDR2 FYNNEI. The CDR3 region has the DNA TGTGCCAGCAGTGAAGCCGTGTGGGCAGAGTTGAACACTGAAGCTTTCTTT. Protein product: CASSEAVWAELNTEAFF.

This chain connects TRBV7-9 to TRBJ1-1; D perhaps matches TRBD1 (6 bases). Germline V gene data show CDR1 as SEHNR and CDR2 as FQNEAQ (reference sequence). The CDR3 consists of 13 residues. V lost 3 bases and J lost 6, with 11 bases in between. CDR3 DNA sequence: TGTGCCAGCAGCTTGACACAGGGTGCTGAAGCTTTCTTT. This codes for CASSLTQGAEAFF.

This chain joins TRBV30 and TRBJ2-1, with D maybe TRBD1 (6 bases). The V end lost 7 bases, the J end lost 2 bases, and 12 bases lay between the germline ends. Per germline, CDR1 GTSNPN and CDR2 SVGIG (reference sequence). The CDR3 is 13 amino acids. The CDR3 sequence is CAYIRDTYNEQFF. The CDR3 DNA follows: TGTGCCTACATCCGGGACACCTACAATGAGCAGTTCTTC.

The rearrangement links TRBV19 to TRBJ1-1, with D perhaps TRBD1 (6 bases). The CDR3 loop spans 14 amino acids. Looked up from germline, CDR1 is LNHDA and CDR2 is SQIVND (reference sequence). The V and J ends lost 5 bases and 1 base respectively, with 11 bases between them. CDR3 coding DNA: TGTGCCAGTAGTCCCCCGACAGGGAACACTGAAGCTTTCTTT. Translation: CASSPPTGNTEAFF.

This chain joins TRBV18 and TRBJ1-4, with 8 positions matching TRBD1. The CDR3 loop spans 15 amino acids. Germline V gene lookup returns CDR1 KGHSH and CDR2 LQKENI. V trimming: 2 bases; J trimming: 7 bases; junction bases outside the gene matches: 6. In DNA, the CDR3 is TGTGCCAGCTCACCAGAGACAGGGGTGTTTGAAAAACTGTTTTTT. Translation gives CASSPETGVFEKLFF.